What follows are 24 T cell receptor beta chains derived from one specimen sequenced in a study of blood T cell repertoires in COVID-19. Sequencing was performed with immunoSEQ multiplex PCR; in TCRdb, only in-frame clones are kept and a portion is missing. Counted here are under 80,000 clones, 88% occurring once; the ten biggest clones make up approximately 1.5%. The specimen sequenced was peripheral blood. The receptor source for this set is a human donor in a cohort sampled during active COVID-19.

This chain uses TRBV5-1 with TRBJ2-7; possible D gene TRBD2, 5 bases. Germline CDR1 and CDR2: SGHRS and YFSETQ. The V and J ends lost 7 bases and 6 bases respectively, with 14 bases between them. The CDR3 spans 12 residues. In DNA, the CDR3 is TGCGCCAGCGCGGGCCAAGTTAGCGAGCAGTACTTC. It specifies CASAGQVSEQYF.

The rearrangement links TRBV5-5 to TRBJ2-7; 7 nucleotides align to TRBD2. CDR1 and CDR2 from the germline V gene are SGHKS and YYEKEE (reference sequence). Trimming at V came to 3 bases and at J to 3 bases, leaving 12 bases not matched to a gene. There are 16 residues in the CDR3. CDR3 amino acids: CASSSSVREGHYEQYF. The CDR3 region has the DNA TGTGCCAGCAGCTCCTCGGTCAGGGAGGGCCACTACGAGCAGTACTTC.

The chain carries TRBV6-5 and TRBJ2-1; possible D gene TRBD2, 6 bases. Germline V lookup: CDR1 MNHEY, CDR2 SVGAGI. This CDR3 has 13 residues. Deletions cut 6 bases from V and 4 bases from J, with 10 bases between. In DNA, the CDR3 is TGTGCCAGCAGATTAAGCGGGTACAATGAGCAGTTCTTC. Its protein product is CASRLSGYNEQFF.

In DNA, the CDR3 is TGTGCCATCAGCCCAAGCACAGATACGCAGTATTTT. This translates into CAISPSTDTQYF. The genes are TRBV10-3 and TRBJ2-3; D gene uncertain. V lost 6 bases to trimming and J lost 0 bases, with 4 bases between them. Germline V lookup: CDR1 ENHRY, CDR2 SYGVKD. The CDR3 sequence is 12 residues long.

This clone occurred a few times. The chain has TRBV27 and TRBJ1-6; the match to TRBD1 covers 7 bases. V shed 9 bases and J 7 bases; nucleotides not matched to a gene: 9. Germline CDR1 reads MNHEY; CDR2 reads SMNVEV (reference sequence). The CDR3 length is 14 residues. CDR3 in amino acids: CASLPTGTNSPLHF. The CDR3 bases are TGTGCCAGTTTACCGACAGGGACCAATTCACCCCTCCACTTT.

The genes are TRBV19 and TRBJ2-3, with D perhaps TRBD2 (5 bases). Trimming left V 4 bases short and J 2 bases short, with 10 bases between. Germline values: CDR1 LNHDA, CDR2 SQIVND (reference sequence). The length of the CDR3 is 14 residues. Written as DNA, the CDR3 is TGTGCCAGTAGTAGGACTTATACCACAGATACGCAGTATTTT. Translation: CASSRTYTTDTQYF. Full variable domain (rest looked up from reference TRBV19 and TRBJ2-3): DGGITQSPKYLFRKEGQNVTLSCEQNLNHDAMYWYRQDPGQGLRLIYYSQIVNDFQKGDIAEGYSVSREKKESFPLTVTSAQKNPTAFYLCASSRTYTTDTQYFGPGTRLTVL.

This chain joins TRBV10-2 and TRBJ1-1; D might be TRBD1 (6 bases). Germline V gene lookup returns CDR1 WSHSY and CDR2 SAAADI. V was clipped by 6 bases and J by 5 bases, with 13 bases between them. The CDR3 has 13 amino acids. CDR3 protein: CASRGAGFTEAFF. The CDR3 nucleotides are TGCGCCAGCAGGGGGGCAGGATTTACTGAAGCTTTCTTT.

The rearrangement links TRBV11-3 to TRBJ2-1, with 10 bases matching TRBD2. CDR3 length: 15 amino acids. Trimming removed 5 bases from V and 4 bases from J; junction bases left unmatched: 5. Germline CDR1 SGHNT, CDR2 YENEEA. The CDR3 bases are TGTGCCAGCAGCCGCCTAGCGGGGGTTTACAATGAGCAGTTCTTC. Amino acids: CASSRLAGVYNEQFF.

This chain joins TRBV11-3 and TRBJ2-7; D call uncertain. This CDR3 has 15 amino acids. V was trimmed by 2 bases and J by 0 bases, leaving 11 bases between them. Germline assignment: CDR1 SGHNT and CDR2 YENEEA. CDR3 protein: CASSLRSGSSYEQYF. CDR3 DNA sequence: TGTGCCAGCAGCTTACGGTCAGGTAGCTCCTACGAGCAGTACTTC.

This clone showed up just once. The chain couples TRBV18 to TRBJ2-1, with 7 bases lining up with TRBD1. The CDR3 contains 15 residues. Per the germline V gene, CDR1 is KGHSH and CDR2 is LQKENI. V trimming: 3 bases; J trimming: 4 bases; junction bases outside the gene matches: 6. In nucleotides, the CDR3 is TGTGCCAGCTCACCTAGGACAGGTCAATACAATGAGCAGTTCTTC. Its translation is CASSPRTGQYNEQFF.

This clone was counted a few times. The chain uses TRBV7-3 and TRBJ2-5; 11 nucleotides line up with TRBD1. The CDR3 covers 15 residues. The germline gives CDR1 SGHTA, CDR2 FQGTGA. V shed 5 bases, J shed 5 bases, and the junction held 7 bases outside the gene matches. The CDR3 loop is CASSPGGTGGETQYF. CDR3 nucleotides: TGTGCCAGCAGCCCTGGCGGGACAGGGGGGGAGACCCAGTACTTC. The full variable domain, completed using reference TRBV7-3 and TRBJ2-5, is GAGVSQTPSNKVTEKGKYVELRCDPISGHTALYWYRQSLGQGPEFLIYFQGTGAADDSGLPNDRFFAVRPEGSVSTLKIQRTERGDSAVYLCASSPGGTGGETQYFGPGTRLLVL.

The gene calls are TRBV6-5 and TRBJ1-2; TRBD1 is a possible D gene (5 bases). The CDR3 sequence is 15 residues long. The germline V gene encodes CDR1 MNHEY and CDR2 SVGAGI. Trimming left V 0 bases short and J 2 bases short, with 10 bases between. The CDR3 DNA sequence: TGTGCCAGCAGTTACTCGAGCTCAGGGAACTATGGCTACACCTTC. It translates to CASSYSSSGNYGYTF.

This clone was observed a single time. The chain combines TRBV15 with TRBJ2-6; D ambiguous. Germline assignment: CDR1 LNHNV and CDR2 YYDKDF (reference sequence). The length of the CDR3 is 16 residues. V lost 3 bases and J 2 bases, leaving 11 bases between the germline ends. The CDR3 DNA sequence: TGTGCCACCAGCAGTGACATCTACGCTGGGGCCAACGTCCTGACTTTC. Protein: CATSSDIYAGANVLTF.

The chain links TRBV7-2 to TRBJ2-7; 8 bases match TRBD1. The CDR3 contains 13 residues. J lost 4 bases, V lost 6 bases, and 5 bases had no gene match. Germline lookup yields CDR1 SGHTA and CDR2 FQGNSA. The CDR3 sequence is CASRPGGGYEQYF. The CDR3 nucleotides are TGTGCCAGCAGACCAGGGGGCGGGTACGAGCAGTACTTC.

The chain combines TRBV28 with TRBJ1-5; the D is unclear. V was clipped by 6 bases and J by 1 base, with 10 bases between them. CDR1 and CDR2 from the germline V gene are MDHEN and SYDVKM. The CDR3 consists of 14 residues. The CDR3 loop reads CASSYGLSNQPQHF. CDR3 coding DNA: TGTGCCAGCAGCTACGGACTGAGCAATCAGCCCCAGCATTTT.

This clone has a handful of counts. V gene TRBV5-4 combines with J gene TRBJ2-5; no clear D gene. The CDR3 has 13 residues. V dropped 1 base and J dropped 5 bases, with 9 bases sitting between them. Germline CDR1 SGHNT, CDR2 YYREEE (reference sequence). The CDR3 DNA follows: TGTGCCAGCAGCTTGAACCCCCGGGAGACCCAGTACTTC. It codes for CASSLNPRETQYF.

J is TRBJ1-1 and V is TRBV28; D not certain. CDR3 size: 14 residues. Trimming removed 5 bases from V and 1 base from J, with 11 bases in between. The germline gives CDR1 MDHEN, CDR2 SYDVKM. The DNA for the CDR3 is TGTGCCAGCAGTCGGCTAGGCTCGAACACTGAAGCTTTCTTT. It codes for CASSRLGSNTEAFF.

The J gene is TRBJ2-3, the V gene TRBV7-9; TRBD2 agrees at 10 bases. Germline V gives CDR1 SEHNR, CDR2 FQNEAQ (reference sequence). The CDR3 spans 16 residues. V lost 5 bases and J lost 2; bases outside the gene matches: 7. The chain's CDR3 is CASSPGTSVFTDTQYF. Written as DNA, the CDR3 is TGTGCCAGCAGCCCCGGGACTAGCGTATTCACAGATACGCAGTATTTT.

This clone was counted a few times. The genes are TRBV19 and TRBJ2-2; possibly TRBD1 for D (5 bases). CDR1 and CDR2 from the germline V gene are LNHDA and SQIVND (reference sequence). Trimming cost V 1 base and J 1 base, with 7 bases left between them. The CDR3 extends over 15 amino acids. DNA for the CDR3: TGTGCCAGTAGTATAGTCCAGGGGAACACCGGGGAGCTGTTTTTT. Translating gives CASSIVQGNTGELFF.

This chain links TRBV5-1 with TRBJ2-1, with 9 bases matching TRBD2. CDR3 size: 16 residues. Per germline, CDR1 SGHRS and CDR2 YFSETQ. V was clipped by 0 bases and J by 9 bases; unmatched bases: 10. CDR3 nucleotides: TGCGCCAGCAGCTTGGCGGGTGCTAGCGGGGAGCGTGAGCAGTTCTTC. Amino acids: CASSLAGASGEREQFF.

V gene TRBV29-1 combines with J gene TRBJ2-3; D is possibly TRBD1 (5 bases). The germline gives CDR1 SQVTM, CDR2 ANQGSEA. The length of the CDR3 is 14 residues. V was cut by 5 bases and J by 8 bases, with 20 bases left in between. CDR3 sequence (DNA): TGCAGCGTTCGCCACTACCCCAGGGAAGCTACGCAGTATTTT. Translated: CSVRHYPREATQYF.

The gene calls are TRBV7-2 and TRBJ2-2; tentative D call: TRBD1 (5 bases). Germline V gene data show CDR1 as SGHTA and CDR2 as FQGNSA. V lost 5 bases and J 5 bases, leaving 12 bases between the germline ends. The CDR3 loop spans 14 amino acids. The CDR3 DNA sequence: TGTGCCAGCAGCCCACCAGGGTCGACCGGGGAGCTGTTTTTT. Amino acids: CASSPPGSTGELFF.

This clone has ten or more counts. The chain uses TRBV6-1 and TRBJ2-7; 9 bases match TRBD2. The trim removed 3 bases at V and 6 bases at J, leaving 12 bases unmatched. The CDR3 is made up of 16 amino acids. Germline V gene lookup returns CDR1 MNHNS and CDR2 SASEGT. The CDR3 region has the DNA TGTGCCAGCAGTGAGGGTACAGCGGGAGGAATTCCCGAGCAGTACGTC. The encoded protein is CASSEGTAGGIPEQYV.

CDR3 DNA: TGTGCCAGCAGCCGCAGGGGAAATTCACCCCTCCACTTT. This codes for CASSRRGNSPLHF. The chain has TRBV2 and TRBJ1-6, with D possibly being TRBD1 (6 bases). The germline gives CDR1 SNHLY, CDR2 FYNNEI. There are 13 residues in the CDR3. With 6 bases removed from V and 7 bases from J, the gap between germline ends came to 10 bases.